This TCR beta chain appears in the sequencing data of a study of cytomegalovirus exposure and HLA in healthy donors. Study-level points and caveats: With DRB1 most and HLA-C fewest, TCR association rates differed between HLA loci in a later analysis.

On this clone: What it binds is unknown.

The PCR had 60 Vbeta and 13 Jbeta primers. Profiling relied on immunoSEQ multiplex PCR, and the TCRdb table lists in-frame clones only, not all of them. This sample has approximately 140,000 clones; roughly 77% occur once, and the top ten carry 2.5% to 3.5%. Trimming removed 8 bases at V and 1 base at J, with 11 bases between. The CDR3 spans 13 residues. Germline V lookup: CDR1 MDHEN, CDR2 SYDVKM. Sample: PBMCs. V and J are TRBV28 and TRBJ1-1; possibly TRBD1 for D (5 bases). The clonotype comes from a female donor in good health and CMV-seronegative. The CDR3 sequence is CASPDSQNTEAFF. The CDR3 nucleotides read TGTGCCAGCCCCGACAGCCAGAACACTGAAGCTTTCTTT.